The rows below give T cell receptor beta chains drawn from one sample of a study of blood T cell repertoires in COVID-19. Libraries were prepared by immunoSEQ multiplex PCR; TCRdb keeps only in-frame clonotypes and omits some of them. The data hold about 300,000 clones, with around 86% observed a single time. Sequencing used peripheral blood. These receptors were taken from a man aged 70 or older with acute or convalescent COVID-19. CDR3s include the opening cysteine and the closing phenylalanine or tryptophan. The D gene is left open where the match is weak. The listing skips clone size in some rows; elsewhere it reads once, few, many or a size class.

j_gene,v_gene,abundance,d_gene,CDR3aa,CDR3nt
TRBJ2-7,TRBV18,-,TRBD1,CASSPIGTGSYEQYF,TGTGCCAGCTCACCAATAGGGACAGGCTCCTACGAGCAGTACTTC
TRBJ2-1,TRBV27,-,TRBD2,CASSGGYRNNEQFF,TGTGCTAGTAGCGGGGGGTATAGAAACAATGAGCAGTTCTTC
TRBJ2-1,TRBV7-9,-,TRBD2,CASGTRFDEQFF,TGTGCCAGTGGGACTAGGTTCGATGAGCAGTTCTTC
TRBJ2-3,TRBV5-5,-,TRBD1,CASSLVGRDSITDTQYF,TGTGCCAGCAGCTTGGTAGGTCGGGACAGCATAACAGATACGCAGTATTTT
TRBJ1-1,TRBV28,-,TRBD1,CASSFSLRRGRETEAFF,TGTGCCAGCAGTTTTAGTTTACGCAGGGGGCGCGAAACTGAAGCTTTCTTT
TRBJ1-2,TRBV28,many,-,CASYTPDRIYGYTF,TGTGCCAGCTATACTCCAGACAGAATCTATGGCTACACCTTC
TRBJ2-5,TRBV7-2,-,-,CASSLAALAKPETQYF,TGTGCCAGCAGCTTAGCGGCGCTAGCGAAGCCGGAGACCCAGTACTTC
TRBJ1-5,TRBV14,-,-,CASRGHYNQPQHF,TGTGCCAGCAGGGGACACTACAATCAGCCCCAGCATTTT
TRBJ2-7,TRBV4-2,-,-,CASSQDPGLQSGYEQYF,TGTGCCAGCAGCCAAGATCCGGGACTCCAATCGGGCTACGAGCAGTACTTC
TRBJ2-1,TRBV5-1,-,-,CASSAPGPTAYNEQFF,TGCGCCAGCAGCGCACCAGGCCCTACCGCCTACAATGAGCAGTTCTTC
TRBJ2-7,TRBV2,-,-,CASSGLYEQYF,TGTGCCAGCAGTGGGCTGTACGAGCAGTACTTC
TRBJ2-2,TRBV4-3,-,TRBD1,CASCPGVGQGAGELFF,TGCGCCAGCTGCCCAGGTGTGGGACAGGGGGCCGGGGAGCTGTTTTTT
TRBJ1-6,TRBV28,-,-,CASRRQGPKNSPLHF,TGTGCCAGCAGGCGCCAGGGGCCCAAAAATTCACCCCTCCACTTT
TRBJ1-6,TRBV5-4,-,TRBD1,CASSPLTGDSPLHF,TGTGCCAGCAGCCCGCTCACAGGGGATTCACCCCTCCACTTT
TRBJ1-1,TRBV3-1/TRBV3-2,-,-,CASSRVSGAEAFF,TGTGCCAGCAGCCGAGTCAGTGGGGCCGAAGCTTTCTTT